This T cell receptor beta chain was sequenced for a study of T cells expressing NK-cell markers. Scientists made TCR beta cDNA using 5'RACE template switching with UMIs. Following a re-call of the 5' RACE reads, TCRdb has one entry per CDR3 protein and lacks DNA. The specimen's table records over 350,000 distinct CDR3 sequences. Per germline, CDR1 DFQATT and CDR2 SNEGSKA (reference sequence). The CDR3 length is 17 residues. This sequence originates from a woman between 45 and 65 years old in good health. This chain links TRBV20-1 with TRBJ1-2. Material: blood T cells: a sorted CD56 or NKG2C T cell subset, CD4+ or CD8+ T cells, or bulk PBMC T cells (not recorded which). This CDR3 reads CSARDPPGVRANYGYTF.